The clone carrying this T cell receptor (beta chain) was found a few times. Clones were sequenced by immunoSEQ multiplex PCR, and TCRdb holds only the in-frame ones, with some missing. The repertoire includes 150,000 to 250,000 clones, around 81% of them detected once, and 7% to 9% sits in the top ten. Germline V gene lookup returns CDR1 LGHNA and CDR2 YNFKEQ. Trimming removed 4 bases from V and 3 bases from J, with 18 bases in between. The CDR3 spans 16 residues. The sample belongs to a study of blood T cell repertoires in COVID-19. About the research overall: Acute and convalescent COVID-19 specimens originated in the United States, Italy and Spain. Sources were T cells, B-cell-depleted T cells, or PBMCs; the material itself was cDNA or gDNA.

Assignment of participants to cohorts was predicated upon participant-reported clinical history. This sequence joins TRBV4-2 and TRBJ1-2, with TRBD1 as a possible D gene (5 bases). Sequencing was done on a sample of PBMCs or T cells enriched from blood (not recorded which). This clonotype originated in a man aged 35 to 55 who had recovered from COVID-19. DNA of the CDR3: TGTGCCAGCAGCCCCTTAGGGCAGGGAATATACTATGGCTACACCTTC. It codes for CASSPLGQGIYYGYTF.